These 28 T cell receptor beta chains were sequenced from one sample in a study of cytomegalovirus exposure and HLA in healthy donors. The study ran its PCR with 60 Vbeta and 13 Jbeta primers. Profiling relied on immunoSEQ multiplex PCR, and the TCRdb table lists in-frame clones only, not all of them. The sample lists 100,000 to 150,000 clones; around four fifths were seen once. The sample taken for sequencing was PBMCs. The receptors were gathered from a young man in good health and CMV-seropositive.

This clone has only one observation. The V gene is TRBV27, the J gene TRBJ2-7, with D tentatively TRBD2 (5 bases). The CDR3 has 15 amino acids. The V and J ends lost 2 bases and 2 bases respectively, with 13 bases between them. Germline-derived CDR1 and CDR2 are MNHEY and SMNVEV (reference sequence). The CDR3 DNA reads TGTGCCAGCAGTTTAGGTCCGGGGAGCACCTACGAGCAGTACTTC. Translating gives CASSLGPGSTYEQYF.

The chain joins TRBV9 to TRBJ1-2; no clear D gene. The germline V gene encodes CDR1 SGDLS and CDR2 YYNGEE. This CDR3 spans 11 amino acids. Trimming removed 7 bases from V and 4 bases from J, with 8 bases in between. The CDR3 sequence is CASSTSYGYTF. The DNA of the CDR3 is TGTGCCAGCTCGACAAGCTATGGCTACACCTTC.

V is TRBV11-2 and J is TRBJ2-7, with a weak D call TRBD2 (5 bases). The V end was cut by 0 bases, the J end by 5 bases, with 8 bases between. Germline CDR1 is SGHAT and CDR2 is FQNNGV. The CDR3 has 13 residues. Here the CDR3 reads CASSLDLGDEQYF. The CDR3 coding sequence is TGTGCCAGCAGCTTAGATCTCGGGGACGAGCAGTACTTC. The full variable domain, completed using reference TRBV11-2 and TRBJ2-7, is EAGVAQSPRYKIIEKRQSVAFWCNPISGHATLYWYQQILGQGPKLLIQFQNNGVVDDSQLPKDRFSAERLKGVDSTLKIQPAKLEDSAVYLCASSLDLGDEQYFGPGTRLTVT.

This clone was counted a few times. This chain joins TRBV5-6 and TRBJ1-5; no definite D call. With 1 base removed from V and 4 bases from J, the gap between germline ends came to 6 bases. The CDR3 sequence is 13 residues long. Germline V gene sequence: CDR1 SGHDT, CDR2 YYEEEE. This chain's CDR3 is CASSLSGNQPQHF. The CDR3 DNA follows: TGTGCCAGCAGCTTGAGCGGTAATCAGCCCCAGCATTTT. Combining the CDR3 with reference TRBV5-6 and TRBJ1-5 gives the whole variable domain DAGVTQSPTHLIKTRGQQVTLRCSPKSGHDTVSWYQQALGQGPQFIFQYYEEEERQRGNFPDRFSGHQFPNYSSELNVNALLLGDSALYLCASSLSGNQPQHFGDGTRLSIL.

This chain connects TRBV4-1 to TRBJ1-1; maybe TRBD1 (5 bases). This CDR3 has 13 amino acids. Trimming left V 4 bases short and J 8 bases short, with 14 bases between. Germline loops: CDR1 MGHRA, CDR2 YSYEKL. CDR3 sequence reads: CASSPPGLAEAFF. CDR3 sequence (DNA): TGCGCCAGCAGCCCCCCGGGACTCGCGGAAGCTTTCTTT.

V is TRBV30 and J is TRBJ1-6; tentative D call: TRBD1 (6 bases). The V end was cut by 4 bases, the J end by 6 bases, with 13 bases between. The CDR3 contains 14 residues. CDR1 is GTSNPN, CDR2 SVGIG, per germline (reference sequence). CDR3 residues: CAWTRRGRNSPLHF. The CDR3 bases are TGTGCCTGGACCCGCAGGGGTCGTAATTCACCCCTCCACTTT.

V is TRBV11-2 and J is TRBJ1-1; no clear D gene. The germline V gene encodes CDR1 SGHAT and CDR2 FQNNGV. The CDR3 length is 15 residues. V was pared by 5 bases and J by 0 bases, with 13 bases between. CDR3 DNA sequence: TGTGCCAGCAGCCCAAGGGAGTCCATGAACACTGAAGCTTTCTTT. It yields the protein CASSPRESMNTEAFF.

This CDR3 reads CASRLQGVGNQPQHF. For the CDR3, the DNA is TGTGCCAGTAGATTACAGGGGGTAGGCAATCAGCCCCAGCATTTT. The rearrangement joins TRBV19 to TRBJ1-5; 8 bases agree with TRBD1. The ends lost 6 bases at V and 2 bases at J; junction bases unmatched: 6. CDR3 length: 15 residues. CDR1 LNHDA and CDR2 SQIVND come from the germline V gene (reference sequence).

The rearrangement joins TRBV18 to TRBJ2-7; 7 nucleotides agree with TRBD1. J was trimmed by 0 bases and V by 3 bases; bases with no gene match: 2. Germline lookup yields CDR1 KGHSH and CDR2 LQKENI. The CDR3 sequence is 14 residues long. CDR3 region: CASSPGTASYEQYF. Here the CDR3 DNA reads TGTGCCAGCTCACCGGGGACAGCCTCCTACGAGCAGTACTTC.

The genes are TRBV19 and TRBJ1-5, with D possibly TRBD1 on 6 matching bases. The length of the CDR3 is 14 residues. CDR1 is LNHDA, CDR2 SQIVND, per germline (reference sequence). V lost 8 bases to trimming and J lost 4 bases, with 15 bases between them. The CDR3 loop is CASSYAGANQPQHF. The CDR3 DNA reads as TGTGCCAGTTCTTATGCAGGGGCAAATCAGCCCCAGCATTTT.

This rearrangement joins TRBV5-4 to TRBJ2-2; TRBD2 matches at 10 bases. Germline V gene lookup returns CDR1 SGHNT and CDR2 YYREEE (reference sequence). V was clipped by 5 bases and J by 0 bases; unmatched bases: 4. CDR3 length: 16 amino acids. CDR3 DNA sequence: TGTGCCAGCAGTTTAGCGGGGGGTACGAACACCGGGGAGCTGTTTTTT. It codes for CASSLAGGTNTGELFF.

V usage is TRBV29-1 and J usage is TRBJ2-2; 10 bases align to TRBD1. Germline-derived CDR1 and CDR2 are SQVTM and ANQGSEA. J was trimmed by 7 bases and V by 6 bases; bases with no gene match: 14. This CDR3 comprises 16 residues. The CDR3 coding sequence is TGCAGCGTCCTAGAGCCGGGACAGGGGAAGGACGGGGAGCTGTTTTTT. It is translated as CSVLEPGQGKDGELFF.

The chain joins TRBV7-6 to TRBJ2-1, with 9 bases lining up with TRBD1. Per the germline V gene, CDR1 is SGHVS and CDR2 is FNYEAQ. Losses at the gene ends were 5 bases for V and 10 bases for J; bases not matched to a gene: 12. The CDR3 covers 15 residues. CDR3 nucleotides: TGTGCCAGCAGCACAGGGGGCCAAGTACAATGGGAGCAGTTCTTC. Its protein is CASSTGGQVQWEQFF.

CDR3 sequence reads: CASSSQGAGYTF. In nucleotides, the CDR3 is TGTGCCAGTTCTAGTCAGGGGGCGGGCTACACCTTC. The chain is built from TRBV9 and TRBJ1-2, with TRBD1 matching 8 bases. With 8 bases clipped from V and 8 bases from J, the junction kept 8 bases outside the gene matches. CDR3 size: 12 residues. CDR1 SGDLS and CDR2 YYNGEE come from the germline V gene.

The chain joins TRBV28 to TRBJ2-5; TRBD1 agrees at 11 bases. After removal of 3 bases from V and 6 bases from J, the junction contained 9 bases not matched to a gene. Germline V CDR1 and CDR2: MDHEN, SYDVKM. The CDR3 has 16 amino acids. In nucleotides, the CDR3 is TGTGCCAGCAGTTTTTCAGAGGGGACAGGGGGAAAGACCCAGTACTTC. It codes for CASSFSEGTGGKTQYF.

The V gene is TRBV6-1, the J gene TRBJ2-5; possible D gene TRBD1, 6 bases. The length of the CDR3 is 15 residues. The germline CDR1 and CDR2 sequences are MNHNS and SASEGT. V shed 3 bases and J shed 2 bases, with 13 bases lying between them. CDR3 sequence (DNA): TGTGCCAGCAGTGATGTACAGGGTAGTCAAGAGACCCAGTACTTC. As protein: CASSDVQGSQETQYF.

The V gene is TRBV13, the J gene TRBJ1-4; D possibly corresponds to TRBD1 (6 bases). CDR3 size: 15 residues. V was trimmed by 6 bases and J by 6 bases, leaving 17 bases between them. Per germline, CDR1 PRHDT and CDR2 FYEKMQ (reference sequence). CDR3 in DNA: TGTGCCAGCAGTGTCCGGGTTGAGGGGGATGAAAAACTGTTTTTT. Translation gives CASSVRVEGDEKLFF. Combining the CDR3 with reference TRBV13 and TRBJ1-4 gives the whole variable domain AAGVIQSPRHLIKEKRETATLKCYPIPRHDTVYWYQQGPGQDPQFLISFYEKMQSDKGSIPDRFSAQQFSDYHSELNMSSLELGDSALYFCASSVRVEGDEKLFFGSGTQLSVL.

The chain employs TRBV5-6 and TRBJ2-7; 7 bases agree with TRBD1. Germline CDR1 is SGHDT and CDR2 is YYEEEE. With V trimmed by 0 bases and J by 3 bases, 6 bases remained unmatched. The CDR3 runs to 15 residues. The CDR3 nucleotides are TGTGCCAGCAGCTTGGCGTGGGACAGCCACTACGAGCAGTACTTC. This gives the protein CASSLAWDSHYEQYF. Full variable domain (rest looked up from reference TRBV5-6 and TRBJ2-7): DAGVTQSPTHLIKTRGQQVTLRCSPKSGHDTVSWYQQALGQGPQFIFQYYEEEERQRGNFPDRFSGHQFPNYSSELNVNALLLGDSALYLCASSLAWDSHYEQYFGPGTRLTVT.

The chain carries TRBV27 and TRBJ1-1; the D is unclear. The CDR3 length is 15 residues. Germline loops: CDR1 MNHEY, CDR2 SMNVEV (reference sequence). Between the trimmed V and J ends, which lost 4 bases and 3 bases, there was a span of 15 bases. The DNA for the CDR3 is TGTGCCAGCAGTTCCGGGGAAGGAAGGGACACTGAAGCTTTCTTT. It is translated as CASSSGEGRDTEAFF.

In this sample, this clone turned up a few times. The chain is built from TRBV11-2 and TRBJ2-5; 9 positions match TRBD2. Trimming took 5 bases from V and 4 from J; bases not matched to a gene: 8. This CDR3 region has 15 residues. Germline V lookup: CDR1 SGHAT, CDR2 FQNNGV. As DNA, the CDR3 is TGTGCCAGCAGCCCCCTCGGCGGGGGGGGAGAGACCCAGTACTTC. The encoded protein is CASSPLGGGGETQYF. Combining the CDR3 with reference TRBV11-2 and TRBJ2-5 gives the whole variable domain EAGVAQSPRYKIIEKRQSVAFWCNPISGHATLYWYQQILGQGPKLLIQFQNNGVVDDSQLPKDRFSAERLKGVDSTLKIQPAKLEDSAVYLCASSPLGGGGETQYFGPGTRLLVL.

This clone was seen more than once but under ten times. The chain uses TRBV4-2 and TRBJ2-1; 9 nucleotides match TRBD2. The V and J ends lost 0 bases and 5 bases, in that order; junction bases with no gene match: 8. Germline values: CDR1 LGHNA, CDR2 YNFKEQ. CDR3 length: 17 residues. The CDR3 bases are TGTGCCAGCAGCCAAGACCGGAGACTAGCGGCGAACAATGAGCAGTTCTTC. This codes for CASSQDRRLAANNEQFF.

The chain has TRBV27 and TRBJ2-1; D perhaps matches TRBD1 (5 bases). The CDR3 consists of 16 residues. Germline CDR1 is MNHEY and CDR2 is SMNVEV (reference sequence). V was shortened by 1 base and J by 4 bases, with 14 bases between the two germline ends. This chain's CDR3 is CASSLLDNTLYNEQFF. The CDR3 DNA is TGTGCCAGCAGTTTATTGGACAACACGTTGTACAATGAGCAGTTCTTC.

The V call is TRBV5-1, the J call TRBJ1-2; D is possibly TRBD1 (6 bases). Trimming took off 5 bases at V and 6 bases at J, with 14 bases between the two ends. The CDR3 totals 13 residues. The germline CDR1 and CDR2 sequences are SGHRS and YFSETQ. The DNA of the CDR3 is TGCGCCAGCAGGACGCAGGGGACGGATGGCTACACCTTC. It is translated as CASRTQGTDGYTF.

The chain joins TRBV2 to TRBJ2-2, with TRBD1 matching 8 bases. CDR1 and CDR2 (germline): SNHLY, FYNNEI. After removal of 4 bases from V and 7 bases from J, the junction contained 5 bases not matched to a gene. This CDR3 has 14 amino acids. CDR3 residues: CASSVRGPNGELFF. The CDR3 DNA reads TGTGCCAGCAGTGTCAGGGGGCCAAACGGGGAGCTGTTTTTT. The full variable domain, completed using reference TRBV2 and TRBJ2-2, is EPEVTQTPSHQVTQMGQEVILRCVPISNHLYFYWYRQILGQKVEFLVSFYNNEISEKSEIFDDQFSVERPDGSNFTLKIRSTKLEDSAMYFCASSVRGPNGELFFGEGSRLTVL.

The chain carries TRBV5-8 and TRBJ1-5; TRBD1 might be the D (5 bases). The germline V gene has CDR1 SGHTS and CDR2 YDEGEE. Trimming left V 0 bases short and J 4 bases short, with 11 bases between. This CDR3 region has 15 residues. Here the CDR3 reads CASSLDRQLNQPQHF. CDR3 DNA sequence: TGTGCCAGCAGCTTGGACCGACAGCTTAATCAGCCCCAGCATTTT.

The chain recombines TRBV5-6 with TRBJ1-6; 9 nucleotides match TRBD1. CDR3 size: 15 residues. V dropped 4 bases and J dropped 6; count of bases not matched to a gene: 5. CDR1 SGHDT and CDR2 YYEEEE come from the germline V gene. CDR3: CASSTGQGSNSPLHF. CDR3 coding DNA: TGTGCCAGCAGCACCGGACAGGGGAGTAATTCACCCCTCCACTTT.

This chain links TRBV4-2 with TRBJ2-3, with TRBD1 identical over 8 bases. Trimming at V came to 4 bases and at J to 5 bases, leaving 5 bases not matched to a gene. This CDR3 contains 14 residues. The germline CDR1 and CDR2 sequences are LGHNA and YNFKEQ. CDR3 nucleotides: TGTGCCAGCAGCCCGGGACAGGCCATAGATACGCAGTATTTT. Its translation is CASSPGQAIDTQYF.

This CDR3 is CASSSIRGVRSFSTDTQYF. For the CDR3, the DNA is TGTGCCAGCAGCTCGATCAGGGGGGTCAGATCTTTTAGCACAGATACGCAGTATTTT. This chain connects TRBV9 to TRBJ2-3; possible D gene TRBD1, 7 bases. The germline V and J ends were trimmed by 4 bases and 0 bases, with 24 bases remaining between them. Germline-derived CDR1 and CDR2 are SGDLS and YYNGEE. This CDR3 contains 19 residues.